What follows are 13 T cell receptor beta chains derived from one specimen sequenced in a study of blood T cell repertoires in COVID-19. Clones were sequenced by immunoSEQ multiplex PCR, and TCRdb holds only the in-frame ones, with some missing. Of approximately 85,000 clones in the sample, 80% to 95% were seen once. The sequenced material came from peripheral blood. These receptors were collected from a woman aged 60-75 years with active COVID-19.

The chain links TRBV5-4 to TRBJ1-1; 7 bases agree with TRBD1. This CDR3 spans 16 amino acids. CDR1 and CDR2 from the germline V gene are SGHNT and YYREEE (reference sequence). Trimming removed 5 bases from V and 5 bases from J; junction bases left unmatched: 15. CDR3 protein: CASSTQGGAKGTEAFF. Written as DNA, the CDR3 is TGTGCCAGCAGTACCCAGGGGGGCGCGAAGGGGACTGAAGCTTTCTTT.

The CDR3 here is CASSSQGQGYYEQYF. The CDR3 nucleotides read TGTGCCAGCAGCTCCCAAGGGCAGGGATACTACGAGCAGTACTTC. The V gene is TRBV5-4, the J gene TRBJ2-7; perhaps TRBD1 as D (5 bases). This CDR3 has 15 residues. Between the trimmed V and J ends, which lost 3 bases and 3 bases, there was a span of 16 bases. Looked up from germline, CDR1 is SGHNT and CDR2 is YYREEE (reference sequence).

This clone has just one count. The genes are TRBV2 and TRBJ2-7, with a tentative D call TRBD1 (6 bases). The V end lost 4 bases, the J end lost 3 bases, and 13 bases lay between the germline ends. The CDR3 has 14 amino acids. CDR1 is SNHLY and CDR2 is FYNNEI in the germline V gene. The CDR3 DNA reads as TGTGCCAGCAGTGGGGGGCGAGGTCACTACGAGCAGTACTTC. It codes for CASSGGRGHYEQYF.

The rearrangement links TRBV29-1 to TRBJ2-7; TRBD2 might be the D (5 bases). This CDR3 region has 14 residues. Trimming shortened V by 6 bases and J by 0 bases, and 15 bases separated the two germline ends. Germline loops: CDR1 SQVTM, CDR2 ANQGSEA. The CDR3 nucleotides read TGCAGCGTCTTGTATACGGGGAGCTCCTACGAGCAGTACTTC. The encoded protein is CSVLYTGSSYEQYF.

This sequence joins TRBV2 and TRBJ2-1, with 7 bases that match TRBD2. With 7 bases clipped from V and 4 bases from J, the junction kept 4 bases outside the gene matches. The germline V gene has CDR1 SNHLY and CDR2 FYNNEI. This CDR3 contains 13 residues. The CDR3 loop is CASKREEYNEQFF. The CDR3, as DNA: TGTGCCAGCAAACGGGAGGAATACAATGAGCAGTTCTTC. Complete variable domain (other parts from reference TRBV2 and TRBJ2-1): EPEVTQTPSHQVTQMGQEVILRCVPISNHLYFYWYRQILGQKVEFLVSFYNNEISEKSEIFDDQFSVERPDGSNFTLKIRSTKLEDSAMYFCASKREEYNEQFFGPGTRLTVL.

This clone has only one observation. In DNA, the CDR3 is TGTGCCAGCAGTTTAGTCTTCGGCGGATCCTACGAGCAGTACTTC. This encodes CASSLVFGGSYEQYF. The chain links TRBV28 to TRBJ2-7; D is uncertain. V gave up 2 bases and J gave up 1 base, with 12 bases separating them. Germline V gives CDR1 MDHEN, CDR2 SYDVKM. The CDR3 is 15 amino acids.

V is TRBV15 and J is TRBJ1-1; the D gene is possibly TRBD1 (5 bases). Germline values: CDR1 LNHNV, CDR2 YYDKDF (reference sequence). The V gene lost 4 bases and the J gene lost 2 bases, with 14 bases spanning the gap. This CDR3 spans 15 amino acids. The CDR3 region has the DNA TGTGCCACCAGCATGCCCTTCGGGGGTAACACTGAAGCTTTCTTT. Translation gives CATSMPFGGNTEAFF.

This clone was seen a single time. The germline gene is not matched at one end of the junction; a read error may be the cause. The genes are TRBV28 and TRBJ2-7, with D possibly TRBD2 on 5 matching bases. The CDR3 contains 17 residues. Per the germline V gene, CDR1 is MDHEN and CDR2 is SYDVKM. DNA of the CDR3: TGTGCCAGCAGTTTACTCCTGGACCCAAGAAGAGACTACGGGCAGTACTTC. It yields the protein CASSLLLDPRRDYGQYF.

V and J are TRBV7-9 and TRBJ2-7; no firm D call. V lost 3 bases and J lost 5, with 5 bases in between. Germline V gene data show CDR1 as SEHNR and CDR2 as FQNEAQ (reference sequence). CDR3 length equals 11 residues. Here the CDR3 DNA reads TGTGCCAGCAGCTTCGGAGACGAGCAGTACTTC. This gives the protein CASSFGDEQYF.

The chain links TRBV28 to TRBJ2-1; no firm D call. This CDR3 spans 16 amino acids. Germline CDR1 is MDHEN and CDR2 is SYDVKM. Trimming removed 6 bases at V and 8 bases at J, with 23 bases between. For the CDR3, the DNA is TGTGCCAGCAGACCACATTCGGCTTCAAGGAGCGATGAGCAGTTCTTC. This encodes CASRPHSASRSDEQFF.

J is TRBJ2-1 and V is TRBV2; TRBD2 aligns across 8 bases. The CDR3 covers 14 residues. The V gene end was trimmed by 4 bases and the J gene end by 6 bases; junction bases not matched to a gene: 5. Germline loops: CDR1 SNHLY, CDR2 FYNNEI. The CDR3 region has the DNA TGTGCCAGCAGTGTAAGCGGGGGTGGCAATGAGCAGTTCTTC. Protein sequence: CASSVSGGGNEQFF.

The chain employs TRBV27 and TRBJ2-1; 7 bases match TRBD1. J lost 3 bases, V lost 5 bases, and 4 bases had no gene match. This CDR3 contains 14 residues. Germline loops: CDR1 MNHEY, CDR2 SMNVEV (reference sequence). CDR3 loop: CASSTGALYNEQFF. Written as DNA, the CDR3 is TGTGCCAGCAGTACAGGGGCCCTCTACAATGAGCAGTTCTTC.

The chain links TRBV9 to TRBJ2-6; 8 nucleotides agree with TRBD2. The germline gives CDR1 SGDLS, CDR2 YYNGEE. The ends lost 1 base at V and 0 bases at J; junction bases unmatched: 6. CDR3 length: 18 residues. The CDR3, as DNA: TGTGCCAGCAGCGTATCCAGCGGGGGAAGCTCTGGGGCCAACGTCCTGACTTTC. Protein product: CASSVSSGGSSGANVLTF.